The present T cell receptor beta chain was sequenced within a study of shared clonotypes between healthy human individuals. The germline CDR1 and CDR2 sequences are SEHNR and FQNEAQ (reference sequence). This CDR3 contains 15 residues. V lost 4 bases, J lost 5 bases, and 14 bases lay in between. The naive CD8 population came from CD45RO-negative cells selected for CCR7, without terminally differentiated effector memory CD45RA+ cells. Libraries were prepared by immunoSEQ multiplex PCR; TCRdb keeps only in-frame clonotypes and omits some of them. Found here are some 2.1 million clones, 93% of them singletons; the top ten hold 1.5% to 2%.

The chain joins TRBV7-9 to TRBJ2-2, with a possible D match to TRBD2 (5 bases). The receptor's source is a man between 18 and 35 years old in good health. Some clones in this sample may be carry-over from other donors' samples. The sequenced material came from naive CD8+ T cells from PBMCs. CDR3 nucleotides: TGTGCCAGCAGCTCTAGCCCCTCTGGGACCGGGGAGCTGTTTTTT. Translated: CASSSSPSGTGELFF.